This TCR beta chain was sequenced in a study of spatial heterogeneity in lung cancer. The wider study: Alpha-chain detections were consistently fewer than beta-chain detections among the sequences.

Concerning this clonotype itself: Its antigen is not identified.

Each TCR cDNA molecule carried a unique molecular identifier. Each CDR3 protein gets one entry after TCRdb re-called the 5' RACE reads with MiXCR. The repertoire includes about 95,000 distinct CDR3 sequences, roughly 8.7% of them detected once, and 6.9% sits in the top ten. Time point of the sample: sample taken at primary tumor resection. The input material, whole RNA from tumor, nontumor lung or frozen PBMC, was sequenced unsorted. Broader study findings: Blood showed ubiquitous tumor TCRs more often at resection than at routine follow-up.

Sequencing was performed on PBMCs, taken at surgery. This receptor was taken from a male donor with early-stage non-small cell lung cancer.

The CDR3 protein is CASSQEPLAMPSTDTQYF. DNA for the CDR3: TGCGCCAGCAGCCAAGAGCCGTTGGCAATGCCTAGCACAGATACGCAGTATTTT. This chain joins TRBV4-3 and TRBJ2-3, with no clear D. Trimming cost V 0 bases and J 0 bases, with 16 bases left between them. The CDR3 consists of 18 residues. Germline CDR1 LGHNA, CDR2 YSLEER.